A few counts support the clone carrying this T cell receptor (beta chain). This CDR3 is 15 amino acids long. The ends were cut back, 4 bases at V and 5 bases at J, with 15 bases in the middle. Germline lookup yields CDR1 LGHNA and CDR2 YNFKEQ. The data stem from a study of blood T cell repertoires in COVID-19. Some clones are missing from TCRdb's copy, which holds only in-frame ones; the method was immunoSEQ multiplex PCR. The table has under 45,000 clones, roughly 77% seen once; the top ten hold about 29%. This chain links TRBV4-2 with TRBJ2-1; perhaps TRBD2 as D (7 bases). What was sequenced was peripheral blood. This sequence originates from a man older than 75 with acute or convalescent COVID-19. The CDR3 here is CASSRQGGGNNEQFF. The CDR3 DNA reads TGTGCCAGCAGCCGACAAGGGGGGGGTAACAATGAGCAGTTCTTC.